This T cell receptor (beta chain) came from a study of Ad26.COV2.S vaccination and SARS-CoV-2 variants (dated by TCRdb to the early 2020s). Concerning the study at large: Vaccine-arm donors were drawn from COV1001, a multicentre, randomized, double-blind, placebo-controlled phase I-IIa trial of Ad26.COV2.S in healthy adults. Ad26.COV2.S was administered intramuscularly at 5 x 10^10 or 1 x 10^11 viral particles, either as a single shot or as two shots given 56 days apart. The TCR-sequenced set comprised around 30 samples: approximately 20 Ad26.COV2.S vaccine recipients, 5 placebo recipients and 8 SARS-CoV-2 convalescent individuals. Blinding of investigators to trial group allocation was maintained during experiments and outcome assessment. Trial participants were randomized into five groups of five: low-dose or high-dose Ad26.COV2.S given once or twice, or placebo on both occasions. Sequencing of the TCRbeta repertoire served to evaluate the specificity and breadth of SARS-CoV-2-reactive T cell receptors following Ad26.COV2.S vaccination.

Study-wide conclusions, independent of this receptor: Higher spike-specific TCR breadth was observed in Ad26.COV2.S recipients than in placebo recipients (P = 0.0014). According to the authors, total T cell responses may have been underestimated by the TCR breadth and depth analyses. After vaccination, substantial breadth of spike-specific CD8+ and CD4+ T cell responses was reported. Vaccine and placebo recipients had comparable non-spike TCR breadth, which fits with the vaccine containing only spike. Comparing responses between vaccine doses or regimens was not something the study was powered to do.

V is clipped by 4 bases and J by 4 bases, and the sequence between their germline boundaries is 15 bases long. The germline V gene specifies SGHDT as CDR1 and YYEEEE as CDR2. Taken from cysteine to phenylalanine, the CDR3 has 14 residues. The retained sequence is limited to the CDR3, 42 bases, with the frame set at the first base. The sample's treatment or condition, from its label and the paper: over 15 received Ad26.COV2.S at low or high dose, single or two shots; 5 received placebo; per-sample allocation not given. For vaccine and placebo recipients, the sequenced repertoires came from samples collected on day 63 after the first injection. Cohort 1b enrolled some 25 adults aged 18-55 years at a single site in Boston, USA, between 29 July and 7 August 2020. Ad26.COV2.S was a replication-incompetent adenovirus type 26 vector expressing a prefusion-stabilized SARS-CoV-2 spike protein from the original Wuhan strain.

For this clone: The antigen this receptor binds is unknown. Base qualities are missing; no much larger clone stands one base away.

TCRbeta CDR3 regions were sequenced with the immunoSEQ Assay. After extraction, genomic DNA underwent amplification by bias-controlled multiplex PCR, followed by high-throughput sequencing. The study's processing was this. To quantify the absolute abundance of every unique TCRbeta CDR3 region, sequences were collapsed and filtered. T cell fraction was estimated by normalizing TCRbeta template counts to usable DNA, with usable DNA measured through amplification of reference genes found in all nucleated cells. Repertoire TCRs were annotated as SARS-CoV-2-specific when V gene, CDR3 amino acid sequence and J gene were exactly matched to a known reactive TCR set. The reference SARS-CoV-2 TCR set was derived from MIRA and filtered for enrichment in COVID-19-positive ImmuneCODE repertoires, a step that removed public or cross-reactive TCRs. Based on the MIRA antigens, annotated TCRs were further analysed at the level of specific ORF or position within ORF. Breadth was defined as annotated unique rearrangements over total unique productive rearrangements; depth was the summed frequency of those rearrangements. Group comparisons of TCR breadth used two-sided Wilcoxon rank-sum tests. TCRdb's version of the immuneACCESS table is confined to in-frame rearrangements and falls short of the full clone set. An unresolved V gene accounts for under half of the shortfall where checked; the remainder is of unknown origin. The V and J calls and the clone size are those of that table, but D and trimming were determined from the DNA. The sample table holds roughly 680,000 clones, of which more than 80% were seen once. The ten largest account for approximately 1.5% of the sample.

The chain uses TRBV5-6 and TRBJ2-7; the D gene is not confidently resolved. This specimen consisted of peripheral blood, obtained in a trial of Ad26.COV2.S vaccine versus placebo. The source is a person aged 18 to 59 who received the Ad26.COV2.S COVID-19 vaccine or a placebo. The CDR3 has the sequence CASSKRWTLYEQYF. The DNA reads as follows: TGTGCCAGCAGCAAGCGCTGGACCCTGTACGAGCAGTACTTC. Outside the CDR3, residues come from the reference TRBV5-6 and TRBJ2-7 proteins, so the full variable domain is: DAGVTQSPTHLIKTRGQQVTLRCSPKSGHDTVSWYQQALGQGPQFIFQYYEEEERQRGNFPDRFSGHQFPNYSSELNVNALLLGDSALYLCASSKRWTLYEQYFGPGTRLTVT.